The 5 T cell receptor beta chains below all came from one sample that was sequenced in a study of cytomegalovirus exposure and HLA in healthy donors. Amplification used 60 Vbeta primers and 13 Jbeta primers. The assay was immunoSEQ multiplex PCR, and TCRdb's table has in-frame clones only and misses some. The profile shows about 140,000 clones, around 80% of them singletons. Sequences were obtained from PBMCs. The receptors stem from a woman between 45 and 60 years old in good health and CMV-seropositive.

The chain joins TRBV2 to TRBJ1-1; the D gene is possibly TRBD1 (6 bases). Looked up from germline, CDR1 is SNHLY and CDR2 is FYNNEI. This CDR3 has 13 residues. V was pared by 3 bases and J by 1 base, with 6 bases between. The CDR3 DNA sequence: TGTGCCAGCAGTGAGGACAGGAACACTGAAGCTTTCTTT. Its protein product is CASSEDRNTEAFF.

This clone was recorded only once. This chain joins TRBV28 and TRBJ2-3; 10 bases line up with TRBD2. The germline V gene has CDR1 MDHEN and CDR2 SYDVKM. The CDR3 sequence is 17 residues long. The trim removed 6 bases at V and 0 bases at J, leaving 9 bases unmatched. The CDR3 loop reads CASSYTLAGESTDTQYF. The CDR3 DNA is TGTGCCAGCAGCTATACTCTAGCGGGAGAAAGCACAGATACGCAGTATTTT.

CDR3 sequence reads: CASSSLYEQYF. The DNA of the CDR3 is TGTGCCAGCAGTTCATTGTACGAGCAGTACTTC. V is TRBV27 and J is TRBJ2-7; D unclear. Trimming took 4 bases from V and 4 from J, leaving 5 bases between them. Germline V gene data show CDR1 as MNHEY and CDR2 as SMNVEV (reference sequence). The CDR3 spans 11 residues.

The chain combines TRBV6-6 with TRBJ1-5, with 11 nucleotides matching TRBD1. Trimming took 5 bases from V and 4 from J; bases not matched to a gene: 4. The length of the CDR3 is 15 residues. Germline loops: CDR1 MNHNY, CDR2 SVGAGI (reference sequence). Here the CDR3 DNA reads TGTGCCAGCAGTCGGACAGGGGGCGGGAATCAGCCCCAGCATTTT. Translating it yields CASSRTGGGNQPQHF.

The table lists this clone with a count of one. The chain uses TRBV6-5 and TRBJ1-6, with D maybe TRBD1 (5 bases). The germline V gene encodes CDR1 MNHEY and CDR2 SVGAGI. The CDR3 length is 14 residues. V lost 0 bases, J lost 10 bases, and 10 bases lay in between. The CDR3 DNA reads TGTGCCAGCAGTTACTCCAGGGAGGCCTCACCCCTCCACTTT. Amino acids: CASSYSREASPLHF.